This T cell receptor beta chain appears in the sequencing data of a study of T-cell reconstitution after alpha-beta-depleted transplantation in children. Turning to this clonotype: The antigen is unknown.

TCRbeta library preparation incorporated unique molecular identifiers. TCRdb analysed the PCR reads with MiXCR anew, one entry per CDR3 protein. The table records 780,000 or so distinct CDR3 sequences, approximately 15% of them present only once. The study, taken as a whole, reports: T cells produced anew were the main source of T-cell counts and diversity one year after transplant.

This CDR3 is 17 amino acids long. The germline gives CDR1 SGHRS, CDR2 YFSETQ. V trimming: 0 bases; J trimming: 4 bases; junction bases outside the gene matches: 9. The J gene is TRBJ2-5, the V gene TRBV5-1; 10 bases line up with TRBD2. The sample consisted of PBMCs, mostly from graft donor cells, taken 360 days after TCRalphabeta/CD19-depleted stem cell transplant. The sequence was obtained from a male patient younger than 18 who had a stem cell transplant for acute lymphoblastic leukemia, so the T cells may come from the graft donor. Written as DNA, the CDR3 is TGCGCCAGCAGCTTGGAGTTGGTACTAGCGGGACGAGAGACCCAGTACTTC. Its protein product is CASSLELVLAGRETQYF. Together with reference TRBV5-1 and TRBJ2-5, the CDR3 gives the full variable domain: KAGVTQTPRYLIKTRGQQVTLSCSPISGHRSVSWYQQTPGQGLQFLFEYFSETQRNKGNFPGRFSGRQFSNSRSEMNVSTLELGDSALYLCASSLELVLAGRETQYFGPGTRLLVL.